The sequence of this T cell receptor beta chain was determined in a study of OX40 agonist ivuxolimab in advanced cancers. Overall study: At doses from 0.01 to 10 mg/kg, patients were given intravenous ivuxolimab every 2 weeks. Points from the study as a whole: There were also nonresponders showing low normalized T-cell clonal expansion. The CD4+ and CD8+ T cells in the blood had expanded clonally by week 6 at 0.1 to 3.0 mg/kg.

A note on this clone: Its specificity is not known.

This table comes from immunoSEQ multiplex PCR, and its TCRdb copy is limited to in-frame clones, with some not included. This sample has about 95,000 clones; 91% occur once, and the top ten carry 2.6%. V shed 4 bases, J shed 4 bases, and the junction held 14 bases outside the gene matches. The V gene's germline CDR1 is MGHDK and CDR2 SYGVNS. The CDR3 is 17 amino acids. V gene TRBV25-1 combines with J gene TRBJ2-3, with 7 bases aligning to TRBD2. Specimen: CD4+ or CD8+ T cells sorted from blood, collected in a trial of the OX40 agonist ivuxolimab. The clonotype was recovered from an adult with an advanced solid tumor such as melanoma, head and neck, liver or kidney cancer. The CDR3 here is CASSGLSAGVWPDTQYF. The CDR3 bases are TGTGCCAGCAGTGGGTTATCGGCGGGAGTCTGGCCAGATACGCAGTATTTT.